Below, 20 T cell receptor beta chains from the same sample are listed, as sequenced in a study of blood T cells in healthy people across ages. It was with a sample-barcoded 5' primer and a J-beta primer mix that a second PCR of roughly 6 to 12 cycles was run. TCRdb reprocessed the 5' RACE reads via MiXCR and lists one record per CDR3 protein. The sample carries roughly 640,000 distinct CDR3 sequences, about 30% recorded once. The sequencing sample was made of blood. The receptors were sampled from a woman of 80 years or more in good health.

The chain carries TRBV9 and TRBJ1-3; no clear D. The CDR3 loop spans 16 amino acids. Per the germline V gene, CDR1 is SGDLS and CDR2 is YYNGEE. With 0 bases removed from V and 2 bases from J, the gap between germline ends came to 12 bases. The CDR3: CASSVALERPGNTIYF. CDR3 bases: TGTGCCAGCAGCGTAGCTTTGGAAAGGCCTGGAAACACCATATATTTT. Using reference TRBV9 and TRBJ1-3 for the parts outside the CDR3, the full variable domain is DSGVTQTPKHLITATGQRVTLRCSPRSGDLSVYWYQQSLDQGLQFLIQYYNGEERAKGNILERFSAQQFPDLHSELNLSSLELGDSALYFCASSVALERPGNTIYFGEGSWLTVV.

In its sample, this clonotype was seen a few times. The chain uses TRBV6-5 and TRBJ2-1; TRBD2 agrees at 7 bases. The V segment lost 0 bases and the J segment 8 bases; nucleotides outside the gene matches: 7. CDR3 size: 15 residues. Germline assignment: CDR1 MNHEY and CDR2 SVGAGI. The DNA of the CDR3 is TGTGCCAGCAGTTACTCGCGGGGCAGCGGGGATGAGCAGTTCTTC. This sequence encodes CASSYSRGSGDEQFF.

The chain joins TRBV10-3 to TRBJ2-5; maybe TRBD2 (7 bases). Germline loops: CDR1 ENHRY, CDR2 SYGVKD. V dropped 11 bases and J dropped 4 bases, with 17 bases sitting between them. The CDR3 sequence is 13 residues long. This CDR3 reads CADARGARETQYF. The CDR3 DNA reads TGTGCCGACGCCCGGGGGGCCCGAGAGACCCAGTACTTC.

This clonotype was observed a few times. The CDR3 sequence: CASSLGWDTVNTEAFF. Here the CDR3 DNA reads TGCGCCAGCAGCTTGGGGTGGGACACCGTGAACACTGAAGCTTTCTTT. V and J are TRBV5-1 and TRBJ1-1; possible D gene TRBD1, 6 bases. V lost 0 bases to trimming and J lost 0 bases, with 12 bases between them. CDR1 SGHRS and CDR2 YFSETQ come from the germline V gene. The CDR3 has 16 residues.

The rearrangement links TRBV7-2 to TRBJ2-2; no definite D call. The germline CDR1 and CDR2 sequences are SGHTA and FQGNSA. The germline V and J ends were trimmed by 5 bases and 4 bases, with 17 bases remaining between them. The CDR3 sequence is 16 residues long. The CDR3 nucleotides are TGTGCCAGCAGCCTGGACCGAATCGTAGGCACCGGGGAGCTGTTTTTT. Encoded protein: CASSLDRIVGTGELFF.

This clonotype was seen ten or more times. The CDR3 reads CSARSFKGAEKVQYF. In DNA, the CDR3 is TGCAGTGCTAGATCATTCAAGGGCGCCGAAAAGGTGCAGTACTTC. The chain has TRBV20-1 and TRBJ2-5; D remains ambiguous. The germline V gene encodes CDR1 DFQATT and CDR2 SNEGSKA (reference sequence). V was trimmed by 2 bases and J by 11 bases, leaving 24 bases between them. The length of the CDR3 is 15 residues.

The sample holds a few counts of this clonotype. The CDR3, as DNA: TGCGCCAGCAGCTGGGGACAGGCAAGTGAAGCTTTCTTT. This encodes CASSWGQASEAFF. The rearrangement uses TRBV5-1 and TRBJ1-1, with 8 bases that match TRBD1. Germline trimming cut 3 bases from V and 7 bases from J; bases unmatched to any gene: 5. CDR3 length: 13 residues. Germline-derived CDR1 and CDR2 are SGHRS and YFSETQ.

The gene calls are TRBV5-1 and TRBJ2-1, with D unresolved. The end of the DNA aligns better with TRBJ2-7, so the J call may be wrong. The CDR3 contains 13 residues. CDR1 is SGHRS, CDR2 YFSETQ, per germline. CDR3 residues: CASSLASYNEQYF. Here the CDR3 DNA reads TGCGCCAGCAGCTTGGCTTCCTACAATGAGCAGTACTTC.

In this sample, this clonotype turned up once. The rearrangement uses TRBV15 and TRBJ1-5; possibly TRBD1 for D (6 bases). This CDR3 region has 15 residues. Germline-derived CDR1 and CDR2 are LNHNV and YYDKDF (reference sequence). The V gene lost 1 base and the J gene lost 9 bases, with 16 bases spanning the gap. The CDR3 DNA is TGTGCCACCAGCAGAGGTCTGGCAGGGGTCCCGCCCCAGCATTTT. Its translation is CATSRGLAGVPPQHF.

Points on this clonotype: One junction end disagrees with the germline gene, perhaps due to a read error. V is TRBV20-1 and J is TRBJ2-3; D is undetermined. CDR3 length equals 12 residues. Germline assignment: CDR1 DFQATT and CDR2 SNEGSKA (reference sequence). CDR3 region: CSARDPGDTQYF. The CDR3, as DNA: TGCAGCGCTAGAGATCCGGGAGATACGCAGTATTTT.

The chain employs TRBV4-3 and TRBJ2-1, with a tentative D call TRBD1 (5 bases). Germline CDR1 is LGHNA and CDR2 is YSLEER. V lost 2 bases and J 9 bases, leaving 8 bases between the germline ends. The CDR3 is made up of 12 amino acids. The CDR3 DNA follows: TGCGCCAGCAGCCAACAGGGTGCTGAGCAGTTCTTC. This codes for CASSQQGAEQFF.

This clonotype has ten or more counts. The chain couples TRBV19 to TRBJ2-3; D ambiguous. Germline CDR1 LNHDA, CDR2 SQIVND (reference sequence). The CDR3 runs to 15 residues. V dropped 5 bases and J dropped 4 bases, with 16 bases sitting between them. The CDR3 protein is CASSLSAAAPDTQYF. Written as DNA, the CDR3 is TGTGCCAGTAGTCTAAGTGCGGCAGCCCCAGATACGCAGTATTTT.

The rearrangement uses TRBV30 and TRBJ1-5; unclear D gene. This CDR3 contains 13 residues. Germline V gives CDR1 GTSNPN, CDR2 SVGIG (reference sequence). Trimming shortened V by 2 bases and J by 5 bases, and 10 bases separated the two germline ends. This CDR3 reads CAWSPGLDQPQHF. CDR3 in DNA: TGTGCCTGGAGTCCCGGACTTGATCAGCCCCAGCATTTT.

V gene TRBV28 combines with J gene TRBJ2-3; 7 nucleotides line up with TRBD2. Germline loops: CDR1 MDHEN, CDR2 SYDVKM. CDR3 length: 15 residues. The ends lost 5 bases at V and 2 bases at J; junction bases unmatched: 7. The CDR3: CASSRGSGSTDTQYF. CDR3 in DNA: TGTGCCAGCAGTCGGGGTAGCGGGTCCACAGATACGCAGTATTTT.

The V call is TRBV18, the J call TRBJ2-7, with a tentative D call TRBD1 (5 bases). The CDR3 covers 14 residues. Per germline, CDR1 KGHSH and CDR2 LQKENI. V gave up 5 bases and J gave up 3 bases, with 14 bases separating them. The CDR3 region has the DNA TGTGCCAGCTCAAATAAACGGCAGGGCTACGAGCAGTACTTC. The encoded protein is CASSNKRQGYEQYF.

The sample holds many counts of this clonotype. The rearrangement links TRBV20-1 to TRBJ2-1; 7 nucleotides match TRBD2. The CDR3 runs 14 residues. Germline values: CDR1 DFQATT, CDR2 SNEGSKA (reference sequence). The V and J ends lost 2 bases and 4 bases, in that order; junction bases with no gene match: 5. The CDR3 nucleotides read TGCAGTGCTAGAAAGCGGGATTCTTACAATGAGCAGTTCTTC. Protein sequence: CSARKRDSYNEQFF.

Only a few counts were recorded for this clonotype. V gene TRBV7-9 combines with J gene TRBJ1-4; tentatively, D is TRBD1 (5 bases). Germline V lookup: CDR1 SEHNR, CDR2 FQNEAQ (reference sequence). CDR3 length equals 16 residues. The germline V and J ends were trimmed by 4 bases and 5 bases, with 17 bases remaining between them. CDR3 residues: CASSYGTGRENEKLFF. The DNA of the CDR3 is TGTGCCAGCAGCTATGGGACTGGCAGGGAGAATGAAAAACTGTTTTTT.

This clonotype was seen a handful of times. The CDR3 coding sequence is TGTGCCAGCAGCGTAGGTCTGGGGACTTCACCCCTCCACTTT. Translation gives CASSVGLGTSPLHF. The gene calls are TRBV9 and TRBJ1-6; possible D gene TRBD1, 5 bases. This CDR3 has 14 amino acids. Per the germline V gene, CDR1 is SGDLS and CDR2 is YYNGEE. Between the trimmed V and J ends, which lost 0 bases and 9 bases, there was a span of 10 bases.

The CDR3 nucleotides read TGTGCCAGCAGCTTAGGGGGGTTTCAGGGGAACACTGAAGCTTTCTTT. It specifies CASSLGGFQGNTEAFF. The V gene is TRBV7-9, the J gene TRBJ1-1; possible D gene TRBD1, 5 bases. CDR3 length equals 16 residues. V was shortened by 1 base and J by 1 base, with 13 bases between the two germline ends. Germline assignment: CDR1 SEHNR and CDR2 FQNEAQ (reference sequence).

This clonotype has ten or more counts. The genes are TRBV20-1 and TRBJ1-6, with 7 nucleotides matching TRBD1. The V gene's germline CDR1 is DFQATT and CDR2 SNEGSKA (reference sequence). V lost 3 bases and J lost 7; bases outside the gene matches: 6. CDR3 length: 14 residues. The CDR3 here is CSARPGTVNSPLHF. DNA of the CDR3: TGCAGTGCTAGGCCTGGGACAGTAAATTCACCCCTCCACTTT.